This T cell receptor (beta chain) was recovered during a study of T cell responses to AZD1222 COVID-19 vaccine listed by TCRdb under 2021. Study-wide context: AZD1222 recipients whose second dose came at about 4 weeks and those whose second dose came at about 12 weeks were combined into one group, since spike-specific TCR depth and breadth did not differ between the two schedules. TCR sequencing covered roughly 230 trial participants: 200 to 220 given two doses of AZD1222 and around 25 given two doses of MenACWY control vaccine. Trial participants were enrolled by age into 18-55, 56-69 and 70-plus year subgroups, with roughly 160, 29 and 62 TCR-sequenced participants respectively.

In regard to this clone: Its binding antigen is unknown. No clone much larger than this one lies a single base away; base qualities are absent.

The CDR3 regions of human TCRbeta chains were analyzed by immunosequencing. The source study handled its data this way. TCRs in the repertoires were compared against a reference library of SARS-CoV-2-specific TCRs that had been generated with the MIRA antigen-specificity platform. Breadth was defined as the fraction of unique TCRs that were SARS-CoV-2-associated. Depth was defined as the fraction of total T cells that were SARS-CoV-2-associated. Using the MIRA data, every spike-specific TCR was mapped to the spike region that the TCR reacted to and assigned to either a CD4 or a CD8 class. Log10-transformed breadth and depth values were compared by one-way ANOVA with Sidak's multiple comparisons tests. In its TCRdb copy, this immuneACCESS table keeps in-frame sequences only and misses some clones. Where compared with another copy, unresolved V genes explain less than half of these, and the others have no known cause. D and trimming come from the DNA, and the V and J calls and clone size come from that table. The sample has 120,000 to 150,000 clones on record, over 75% of them singletons. The top ten hold 3.4% of the sample.

What the research found in general, with its limitations: Because no samples from the day 14 peak response were available, repertoires could be characterized only after the peak T cell response. Participants were mostly white British and included more females than males, and it was suggested by the authors that clonal diversity may have been underestimated. The 56-69-year group was small, and its depth increase did not reach significance, likely because of low power. Epitopes outside the regions mutated in the B.1.351 and B.1.1.7 variants were reportedly recognized by nearly half of the unique spike-specific TCRs. Conclusions about previously exposed vaccinees were limited because only six AZD1222 recipients were SARS-CoV-2 seropositive at baseline. A significant rise in spike-specific TCR breadth and depth was observed after two AZD1222 doses relative to day 0 and relative to MenACWY recipients. The whole spike protein was spanned by vaccine-associated CD4 TCRs, and dominant responses were seen in regions 160-218 and 743-854.

The time point label for this specimen denotes: baseline before first vaccination. Samples from vaccinated people were obtained from the UK trials COV001 and COV002, which included a single-blind randomized controlled phase 2/3 trial of AZD1222 (ChAdOx1 nCoV-19) in healthy adults. For TCRbeta chain sequencing, PBMC samples were collected from trial participants at day 0 and at day 28 after the second dose. The source material was peripheral blood, sampled on day 0 of AZD1222 vaccination. This receptor was identified in an adult in good health.

The DNA sequence reads TGTGCCAGCAGCTCCGGACTAGCGGGGAAGGGTGAGACCCAGTACTTC. It codes for CASSSGLAGKGETQYF. This chain is built from TRBV13 and TRBJ2-5; 12 middle bases align to TRBD2. The cysteine opens and the phenylalanine closes a CDR3 of 16 amino acids. The entry retains the CDR3 DNA only, 48 bases that are in frame from base 1. CDR1 and CDR2, per the germline V gene (reference sequence), are PRHDT and FYEKMQ. Compared with germline, V lacks 4 bases and J lacks 5 bases; bases without a gene match: 8.